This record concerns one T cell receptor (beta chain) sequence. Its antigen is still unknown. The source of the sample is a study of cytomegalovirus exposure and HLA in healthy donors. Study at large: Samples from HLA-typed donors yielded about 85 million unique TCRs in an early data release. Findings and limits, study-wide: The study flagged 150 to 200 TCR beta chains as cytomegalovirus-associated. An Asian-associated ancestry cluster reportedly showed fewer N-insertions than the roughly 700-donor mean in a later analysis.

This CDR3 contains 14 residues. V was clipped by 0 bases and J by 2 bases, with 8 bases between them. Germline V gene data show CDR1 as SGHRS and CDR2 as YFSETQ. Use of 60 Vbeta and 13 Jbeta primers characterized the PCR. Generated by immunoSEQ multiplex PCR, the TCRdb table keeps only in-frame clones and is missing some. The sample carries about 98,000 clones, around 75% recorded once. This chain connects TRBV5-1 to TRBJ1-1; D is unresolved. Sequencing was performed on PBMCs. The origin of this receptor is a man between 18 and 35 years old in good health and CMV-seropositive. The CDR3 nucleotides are TGCGCCAGCAGCTTGGTAGCAGAAAACACTGAAGCTTTCTTT. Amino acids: CASSLVAENTEAFF.